These T cell receptor beta chains were read from a single sample in a study of control samples from healthy donors and cancer patients. The data were produced by immunoSEQ multiplex PCR, yet TCRdb's version contains in-frame clones alone and is incomplete. This table holds 100,000 to 150,000 clones, roughly 87% found once. What was sequenced was blood. The receptors stem from a man aged 18 to 29 in good health. Each CDR3 is given with its conserved first and last residue. Each record gives: CDR3 protein, CDR3 DNA, J gene, D gene, clone size, V gene. D genes are given only for firm matches. Clone size appears in some rows only: once, few, many, or a class for an expanded clone.

CDR3 protein: CASSFSSQNNEKLFF
CDR3 DNA: TGTGCCAGCAGTTTCTCTTCGCAAAATAATGAAAAACTGTTTTTT
J gene: TRBJ1-4
D gene: .
clone size: .
V gene: TRBV27

CDR3 protein: CASSLLLGRASGELFF
CDR3 DNA: TGTGCCAGCAGCCTTTTGCTGGGGAGGGCCTCCGGGGAGCTGTTTTTT
J gene: TRBJ2-2
D gene: TRBD2
clone size: once
V gene: TRBV5-4

CDR3 protein: CASSPILTGTPDYGYTF
CDR3 DNA: TGTGCCAGCTCACCAATTTTAACCGGGACACCCGACTATGGCTACACCTTC
J gene: TRBJ1-2
D gene: .
clone size: .
V gene: TRBV18

CDR3 protein: CASSFGTEYEQYF
CDR3 DNA: TGTGCCAGCAGCTTCGGGACGGAGTACGAGCAGTACTTC
J gene: TRBJ2-7
D gene: .
clone size: .
V gene: TRBV7-3

CDR3 protein: CASQARGVWTEAFF
CDR3 DNA: TGTGCCAGCCAAGCCAGGGGGGTTTGGACTGAAGCTTTCTTT
J gene: TRBJ1-1
D gene: TRBD1
clone size: .
V gene: TRBV27

CDR3 protein: CASSPQGAGGYEQYF
CDR3 DNA: TGTGCCAGCAGCCCCCAGGGGGCGGGAGGATACGAGCAGTACTTC
J gene: TRBJ2-7
D gene: .
clone size: .
V gene: TRBV14

CDR3 protein: CASSEGTGWTEAFF
CDR3 DNA: TGTGCCAGCAGTGAGGGGACAGGGTGGACTGAAGCTTTCTTT
J gene: TRBJ1-1
D gene: TRBD1
clone size: .
V gene: TRBV6-4

CDR3 protein: CASSTGALWVKNIQYF
CDR3 DNA: TGTGCCAGCAGTACAGGGGCTCTTTGGGTAAAAAACATTCAGTACTTC
J gene: TRBJ2-4
D gene: TRBD1
clone size: .
V gene: TRBV28

CDR3 protein: CASSHSGQGPYEQYF
CDR3 DNA: TGTGCCAGCAGCCACTCGGGACAGGGCCCCTACGAGCAGTACTTC
J gene: TRBJ2-7
D gene: TRBD1
clone size: .
V gene: TRBV14

CDR3 protein: CASSLDAGTGTSYEQYF
CDR3 DNA: TGCGCCAGCAGCTTGGACGCCGGGACAGGGACCTCCTACGAGCAGTACTTC
J gene: TRBJ2-7
D gene: TRBD1
clone size: .
V gene: TRBV5-1